Listed here is a single TCR beta chain. Antigen specificity is unknown. This entry comes from a study of shared clonotypes between healthy human individuals. Study context: A few men and a couple of women, aged 18 to 49, were donors. Regarding the study as a whole: Donor clonotype sharing was expected to depend on sequencing depth.

Measured with immunoSEQ multiplex PCR; TCRdb has only the in-frame clones, and not every one. The sample carries approximately 2.3 million clones, approximately 95% recorded once. The TCR comes from a man aged 18 to 30 in good health. Some clones in this sample may be carry-over from other donors' samples. Input material: naive CD4+ T cells from PBMCs. Subset denoted: CD45RA+ positively selected.

The CDR3: CSVAGGVLSSYEQYF. The CDR3 bases are TGCAGCGTGGCCGGGGGGGTGCTGTCCTCCTACGAGCAGTACTTC. The V call is TRBV29-1, the J call TRBJ2-7, with TRBD2 matching 8 bases. Germline loops: CDR1 SQVTM, CDR2 ANQGSEA. Trimming took 6 bases from V and 0 from J; bases not matched to a gene: 10. The CDR3 is 15 amino acids.